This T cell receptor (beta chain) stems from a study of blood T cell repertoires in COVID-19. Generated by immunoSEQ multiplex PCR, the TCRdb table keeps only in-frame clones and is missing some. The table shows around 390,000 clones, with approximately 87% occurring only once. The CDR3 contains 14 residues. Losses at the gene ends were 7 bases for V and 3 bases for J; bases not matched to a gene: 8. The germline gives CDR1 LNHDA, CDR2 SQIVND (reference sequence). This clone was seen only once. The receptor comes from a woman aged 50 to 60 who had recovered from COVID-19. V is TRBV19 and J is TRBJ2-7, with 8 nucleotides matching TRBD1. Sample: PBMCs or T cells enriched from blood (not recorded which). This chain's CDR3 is CASKDTGGDYEQYF. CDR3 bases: TGTGCCAGTAAAGATACAGGGGGTGACTACGAGCAGTACTTC.